The TCR beta chain under discussion was sequenced for a study of blood T cell repertoires in COVID-19. Trimming cost V 5 bases and J 0 bases; bases outside gene matches: 5. CDR3 length: 15 amino acids. The germline CDR1 and CDR2 sequences are SGHNT and YYREEE (reference sequence). This table comes from immunoSEQ multiplex PCR, and its TCRdb copy is limited to in-frame clones, with some not included. The data show approximately 77,000 clones, 80% to 90% seen once. The V gene is TRBV5-4, the J gene TRBJ1-2, with 9 nucleotides matching TRBD1. This receptor was obtained from a woman in her sixties with acute or convalescent COVID-19. Sample: peripheral blood. The CDR3 reads CASSNTGGPNYGYTF. In DNA, the CDR3 is TGTGCCAGCAGTAATACAGGGGGCCCTAACTATGGCTACACCTTC.